These 23 T cell receptor beta chains were sequenced from one sample in a study of T cell changes during pregnancy in multiple sclerosis. TCRdb keeps only in-frame clones here, not all; method: immunoSEQ multiplex PCR. The sample records 49,000 or so clones, roughly 94% being singletons. This material consisted of CD8+ T cells from peripheral blood mononuclear cells, taken before pregnancy. The receptors originated from a female donor with multiple sclerosis, enrolled in a pregnancy study.

This sequence joins TRBV25-1 and TRBJ2-1; 7 bases are shared with TRBD1. The CDR3 is 15 amino acids. Germline V gene sequence: CDR1 MGHDK, CDR2 SYGVNS. The junction had 7 bases not matched to a gene; V was cut back by 4 bases and J by 4 bases. This CDR3 reads CASSGDRDRYNEQFF. CDR3 nucleotide sequence: TGTGCCAGCAGTGGAGACAGGGATAGATACAATGAGCAGTTCTTC.

In regard to this clone: In the same sample, other DNA sequences code for this CDR3. The V and J genes are TRBV7-9 and TRBJ2-3; D unclear. Germline CDR1 and CDR2: SEHNR and FQNEAQ (reference sequence). Trimming shortened V by 3 bases and J by 3 bases, and 4 bases separated the two germline ends. The CDR3 is 12 residues long. The DNA for the CDR3 is TGTGCCAGCAGCTTGTCAACAGATACGCAGTATTTT. Translated, it gives CASSLSTDTQYF.

The chain is built from TRBV29-1 and TRBJ2-7; TRBD2 matches 12 bases. This CDR3 comprises 16 residues. Per germline, CDR1 SQVTM and CDR2 ANQGSEA. V trimming: 4 bases; J trimming: 7 bases; junction bases outside the gene matches: 14. The CDR3 DNA reads as TGCAGCGTTGTGGGGGGCCTAGCGGGAGGGCCTGGGGAGCAGTACTTC. Protein: CSVVGGLAGGPGEQYF.

This sequence joins TRBV6-5 and TRBJ1-1; tentatively, D is TRBD1 (5 bases). Trimming left V 0 bases short and J 2 bases short, with 7 bases between. The CDR3 has 14 amino acids. The germline CDR1 and CDR2 sequences are MNHEY and SVGAGI. The CDR3 coding sequence is TGTGCCAGCAGTTACTCCCAGGGTAACACTGAAGCTTTCTTT. This codes for CASSYSQGNTEAFF.

This chain joins TRBV29-1 and TRBJ2-7, with 7 bases fitting TRBD1. CDR1 is SQVTM and CDR2 is ANQGSEA in the germline V gene. Trimming cost V 5 bases and J 3 bases; bases outside gene matches: 4. The CDR3 has 12 residues. The CDR3 sequence: CSVKQGIYEQYF. CDR3 bases: TGCAGCGTTAAACAGGGGATCTACGAGCAGTACTTC.

This clone was found once. The rearrangement uses TRBV7-9 and TRBJ1-1; TRBD1 is a possible D gene (5 bases). The V end lost 5 bases, the J end lost 5 bases, and 15 bases lay between the germline ends. CDR1 SEHNR and CDR2 FQNEAQ come from the germline V gene (reference sequence). The CDR3 is 14 amino acids. CDR3 loop: CASSEEGRGTEAFF. The DNA for the CDR3 is TGTGCCAGCAGCGAGGAGGGACGAGGGACTGAAGCTTTCTTT.

This clone has just one count. This sequence joins TRBV6-1 and TRBJ2-5, with D possibly being TRBD1 (6 bases). The germline gives CDR1 MNHNS, CDR2 SASEGT. The CDR3 has 18 residues. The V end lost 2 bases, the J end lost 5 bases, and 24 bases lay between the germline ends. The CDR3 DNA reads TGTGCCAGCAGTGAAAATTTCCACCATTACAGGGTCCCCGAGACCCAGTACTTC. Translation gives CASSENFHHYRVPETQYF.

The rearrangement joins TRBV27 to TRBJ1-1, with 10 positions matching TRBD1. Germline loops: CDR1 MNHEY, CDR2 SMNVEV (reference sequence). The CDR3 sequence is 18 residues long. V shed 6 bases and J 3 bases; nucleotides not matched to a gene: 16. The CDR3 is CASRKDDRGQEGYTEAFF. The CDR3 DNA reads TGTGCCAGCAGGAAGGACGACAGGGGGCAGGAGGGATACACTGAAGCTTTCTTT.

The chain employs TRBV9 and TRBJ2-1, with 7 positions matching TRBD2. CDR1 is SGDLS, CDR2 YYNGEE, per germline. The CDR3 is 17 residues long. V was pared by 4 bases and J by 0 bases, with 10 bases of the junction left unmatched. In DNA, the CDR3 is TGTGCCAGCAGCCCCAGACTAGCCAAAAGCTCCTACAATGAGCAGTTCTTC. Translated, it gives CASSPRLAKSSYNEQFF.

In the case of this clone: Other nucleotide sequences in the sample specify the same CDR3. J is TRBJ2-2 and V is TRBV9; 10 bases are shared with TRBD1. The CDR3 spans 17 residues. CDR1 and CDR2 (germline): SGDLS, YYNGEE. V was clipped by 0 bases and J by 3 bases; unmatched bases: 5. In nucleotides, the CDR3 is TGTGCCAGCAGCGTAGAATGGACAGGGGGATACACCGGGGAGCTGTTTTTT. Translation: CASSVEWTGGYTGELFF.

V usage is TRBV7-9 and J usage is TRBJ1-1, with TRBD1 identical over 8 bases. Germline CDR1 is SEHNR and CDR2 is FQNEAQ (reference sequence). This CDR3 is built from 14 residues. Trimming at V came to 5 bases and at J to 0 bases, leaving 2 bases not matched to a gene. The CDR3 bases are TGTGCCAGCAGCACGGACAGGGTGAACACTGAAGCTTTCTTT. It is translated as CASSTDRVNTEAFF.

This sequence joins TRBV28 and TRBJ2-3; 7 nucleotides align to TRBD1. The trim removed 5 bases at V and 0 bases at J, leaving 14 bases unmatched. Germline loops: CDR1 MDHEN, CDR2 SYDVKM. The CDR3 runs to 18 residues. CDR3 coding DNA: TGTGCCAGCAGTCCCATTATGGGGACAGACGCTAGCACAGATACGCAGTATTTT. This sequence encodes CASSPIMGTDASTDTQYF.

A single count supports this clone. The chain employs TRBV5-1 and TRBJ1-5; no firm D call. CDR3 length: 13 residues. Germline assignment: CDR1 SGHRS and CDR2 YFSETQ. Trimming cost V 4 bases and J 0 bases, with 5 bases left between them. The CDR3 DNA is TGCGCCAGCAGCCCGTATAGCAATCAGCCCCAGCATTTT. Its translation: CASSPYSNQPQHF.

This chain uses TRBV27 with TRBJ2-7; 7 bases align to TRBD1. The CDR3 covers 11 residues. V dropped 8 bases and J dropped 3; count of bases not matched to a gene: 1. Germline values: CDR1 MNHEY, CDR2 SMNVEV (reference sequence). CDR3 amino acids: CASWTGYEQYF. CDR3 in DNA: TGTGCCAGCTGGACAGGCTACGAGCAGTACTTC.

V usage is TRBV27 and J usage is TRBJ1-1; D gene uncertain. The CDR3 contains 12 residues. V lost 3 bases and J lost 8, with 10 bases in between. Germline V gene sequence: CDR1 MNHEY, CDR2 SMNVEV (reference sequence). The CDR3: CASSFRAGEAFF. Here the CDR3 DNA reads TGTGCCAGCAGTTTTCGTGCGGGAGAAGCTTTCTTT.

The J gene is TRBJ2-5, the V gene TRBV5-1; 9 bases line up with TRBD1. Germline V gene lookup returns CDR1 SGHRS and CDR2 YFSETQ. CDR3 size: 15 residues. V trimming: 4 bases; J trimming: 7 bases; junction bases outside the gene matches: 11. The CDR3 spells CASSPRQGEPGTQYF. The CDR3 nucleotides are TGCGCCAGCAGCCCGAGACAGGGGGAGCCAGGGACCCAGTACTTC.

In its sample, this clone was seen once. In nucleotides, the CDR3 is TGTGCCAGCAGCTTAGTGACTAGCGGGAGCTACGAGCAGTACTTC. Translating gives CASSLVTSGSYEQYF. The chain is built from TRBV7-2 and TRBJ2-7, with TRBD2 identical over 12 bases. Germline CDR1 reads SGHTA; CDR2 reads FQGNSA. V shed 1 base, J shed 3 bases, and the junction held 1 base outside the gene matches. This CDR3 has 15 residues.

This clone was picked up many times. The V gene is TRBV14, the J gene TRBJ2-7, with 9 bases fitting TRBD2. This CDR3 comprises 16 residues. Germline V CDR1 and CDR2: SGHDN, FVKESK. Trimming took 2 bases from V and 4 from J; bases not matched to a gene: 9. In DNA form, the CDR3 reads TGTGCCAGCAGCCAATTAGCGGGAGAGGCATCTTACGAGCAGTACTTC. The encoded protein is CASSQLAGEASYEQYF.

In this sample, this clone turned up once. V is TRBV7-7 and J is TRBJ2-7, with D maybe TRBD1 (5 bases). Trimming shortened V by 2 bases and J by 4 bases, and 9 bases separated the two germline ends. The CDR3 is 13 amino acids. The germline V gene encodes CDR1 SSHAT and CDR2 FNYEAQ (reference sequence). The CDR3 loop is CASSLTRDYEQYF. DNA for the CDR3: TGTGCCAGCAGCTTAACCAGGGATTACGAGCAGTACTTC.

The V call is TRBV15, the J call TRBJ2-3, with 9 nucleotides matching TRBD1. Germline-derived CDR1 and CDR2 are LNHNV and YYDKDF (reference sequence). J gave up 4 bases and V 0 bases, and 5 bases lay outside the gene matches. This CDR3 is 16 amino acids long. The CDR3 sequence is CATSRDPGQGPDTQYF. The CDR3 DNA follows: TGTGCCACCAGCAGAGATCCCGGACAGGGGCCAGATACGCAGTATTTT.

The V and J genes are TRBV30 and TRBJ2-2; D gene ambiguous. V was shortened by 1 base and J by 3 bases, with 9 bases between the two germline ends. The CDR3 spans 14 residues. From germline, CDR1 is GTSNPN and CDR2 SVGIG (reference sequence). CDR3 bases: TGTGCCTGGAGTGGCAGAAGATACACCGGGGAGCTGTTTTTT. It codes for CAWSGRRYTGELFF. Based on the CDR3 plus reference TRBV30 and TRBJ2-2, the full variable domain is SQTIHQWPATLVQPVGSPLSLECTVEGTSNPNLYWYRQAAGRGLQLLFYSVGIGQISSEVPQNLSASRPQDRQFILSSKKLLLSDSGFYLCAWSGRRYTGELFFGEGSRLTVL.

The chain has TRBV30 and TRBJ2-1; 9 bases are shared with TRBD2. In germline, CDR1 is GTSNPN, CDR2 SVGIG (reference sequence). The V gene end was trimmed by 4 bases and the J gene end by 6 bases; junction bases not matched to a gene: 10. The CDR3 runs to 15 residues. The CDR3 nucleotides read TGTGCCTGGAATCTACTAGCGGGCGACCTCAATGAGCAGTTCTTC. This encodes CAWNLLAGDLNEQFF.

This rearrangement joins TRBV4-3 to TRBJ2-5, with 13 bases fitting TRBD2. V was clipped by 0 bases and J by 2 bases; unmatched bases: 9. Germline-derived CDR1 and CDR2 are LGHNA and YSLEER. The CDR3 runs to 19 residues. The CDR3 sequence: CASSQDRTSGRALQETQYF. In DNA, the CDR3 is TGCGCCAGCAGCCAAGATCGCACTAGCGGGAGGGCCCTTCAAGAGACCCAGTACTTC.